This entry lists 19 T cell receptor beta chains sequenced from one sample in a study of blood T cell repertoires in COVID-19. Some clones are missing from TCRdb's copy, which holds only in-frame ones; the method was immunoSEQ multiplex PCR. The profile shows roughly 43,000 clones, approximately 85% of them singletons. The sequenced material came from peripheral blood. Source of these receptors: a human donor in a cohort sampled during active COVID-19.

The sample holds a few counts of this clone. This chain uses TRBV7-2 with TRBJ2-3; 7 nucleotides match TRBD2. The germline gives CDR1 SGHTA, CDR2 FQGNSA. Germline trimming cut 5 bases from V and 1 base from J; bases unmatched to any gene: 6. The CDR3 totals 15 residues. CDR3: CASSLGGLGTDTQYF. CDR3 coding DNA: TGTGCCAGCAGCCTGGGGGGGTTGGGCACAGATACGCAGTATTTT. Drawing the rest from reference TRBV7-2 and TRBJ2-3, the complete variable domain is GAGVSQSPSNKVTEKGKDVELRCDPISGHTALYWYRQSLGQGLEFLIYFQGNSAPDKSGLPSDRFSAERTGGSVSTLTIQRTQQEDSAVYLCASSLGGLGTDTQYFGPGTRLTVL.

The rearrangement uses TRBV7-6 and TRBJ1-5; D not certain. This CDR3 contains 15 residues. V was trimmed by 5 bases and J by 0 bases, leaving 11 bases between them. The germline gives CDR1 SGHVS, CDR2 FNYEAQ. The CDR3 is CASSPQAFSNQPQHF. CDR3 nucleotide sequence: TGTGCCAGCAGCCCCCAGGCATTTAGCAATCAGCCCCAGCATTTT.

The V gene is TRBV4-1, the J gene TRBJ2-7, with D perhaps TRBD2 (5 bases). The CDR3 spans 14 residues. Germline V gives CDR1 MGHRA, CDR2 YSYEKL. The ends were cut back, 4 bases at V and 6 bases at J, with 16 bases in the middle. DNA of the CDR3: TGCGCCAGCAGCCTCGGACGCGGGCGGGTCGAGCAGTACTTC. It is translated as CASSLGRGRVEQYF.

The chain recombines TRBV9 with TRBJ2-3, with 10 bases matching TRBD1. The V gene's germline CDR1 is SGDLS and CDR2 YYNGEE. With 2 bases clipped from V and 5 bases from J, the junction kept 8 bases outside the gene matches. The CDR3 contains 16 residues. The CDR3 is CASSVRTGGTRDTQYF. In DNA form, the CDR3 reads TGTGCCAGCAGCGTGAGGACAGGGGGAACGAGAGATACGCAGTATTTT.

The sample holds one count of this clone. The chain employs TRBV18 and TRBJ2-5, with TRBD1 matching 7 bases. J was trimmed by 5 bases and V by 2 bases; bases with no gene match: 8. The CDR3 sequence is 15 residues long. Per the germline V gene, CDR1 is KGHSH and CDR2 is LQKENI. In nucleotides, the CDR3 is TGTGCCAGCTCACCATCCGGACAGGTCGGGGAGACCCAGTACTTC. Translation: CASSPSGQVGETQYF.

V and J are TRBV29-1 and TRBJ2-4; perhaps TRBD2 as D (5 bases). The V end lost 0 bases, the J end lost 0 bases, and 12 bases lay between the germline ends. Per germline, CDR1 SQVTM and CDR2 ANQGSEA. The length of the CDR3 is 16 residues. The CDR3 sequence: CSVEDTFGLAKNIQYF. In DNA, the CDR3 is TGCAGCGTTGAAGACACTTTCGGACTAGCCAAAAACATTCAGTACTTC. The whole variable domain, remainder taken from reference TRBV29-1 and TRBJ2-4, is SAVISQKPSRDICQRGTSLTIQCQVDSQVTMMFWYRQQPGQSLTLIATANQGSEATYESGFVIDKFPISRPNLTFSTLTVSNMSPEDSSIYLCSVEDTFGLAKNIQYFGAGTRLSVL.

The chain is built from TRBV7-8 and TRBJ2-6, with TRBD1 matching 10 bases. This CDR3 is 18 amino acids long. From germline, CDR1 is SGHVS and CDR2 FQNEAQ. Germline trimming cut 5 bases from V and 1 base from J; bases unmatched to any gene: 8. As DNA, the CDR3 is TGTGCCAGCAGCCAACCGGGACAGGGGCTTTCTGGGGCCAACGTCCTGACTTTC. It translates to CASSQPGQGLSGANVLTF. The full variable domain, with the rest looked up from reference TRBV7-8 and TRBJ2-6, is GAGVSQSPRYKVAKRGQDVALRCDPISGHVSLFWYQQALGQGPEFLTYFQNEAQLDKSGLPSDRFFAERPEGSVSTLKIQRTQQEDSAVYLCASSQPGQGLSGANVLTFGAGSRLTVL.

The chain joins TRBV7-2 to TRBJ2-5, with D hard to call. The germline V and J ends were trimmed by 5 bases and 4 bases, with 8 bases remaining between them. The CDR3 runs to 12 residues. Germline CDR1 is SGHTA and CDR2 is FQGNSA. This CDR3 reads CASSITGETQYF. The CDR3 DNA sequence: TGTGCCAGCAGCATCACGGGAGAGACCCAGTACTTC.

The chain couples TRBV6-6 to TRBJ2-7, with a weak D call TRBD2 (6 bases). There are 15 residues in the CDR3. Germline V CDR1 and CDR2: MNHNY, SVGAGI (reference sequence). Trimming removed 8 bases at V and 0 bases at J, with 17 bases between. The CDR3: CASGPGLLSSYEQYF. The CDR3 DNA reads TGTGCCAGCGGACCGGGACTGCTTAGCTCCTACGAGCAGTACTTC.

The V and J genes are TRBV7-2 and TRBJ2-3; D is ambiguous. Germline V CDR1 and CDR2: SGHTA, FQGNSA. Trimming took 0 bases from V and 4 from J, leaving 5 bases between them. The CDR3 runs 13 residues. This CDR3 reads CASSLAGPDTQYF. The CDR3 region has the DNA TGTGCCAGCAGCTTAGCGGGCCCAGATACGCAGTATTTT.

This clone was seen only once. The genes are TRBV7-9 and TRBJ1-2, with D unclear. Germline V CDR1 and CDR2: SEHNR, FQNEAQ (reference sequence). Trimming took off 1 base at V and 3 bases at J, with 3 bases between the two ends. The CDR3 has 12 residues. The CDR3 loop reads CASSLGDYGYTF. The CDR3 DNA follows: TGTGCCAGCAGCTTAGGCGACTATGGCTACACCTTC.

This chain links TRBV3-1 (or the pseudogene TRBV3-2) with TRBJ2-3; TRBD2 matches at 11 bases. V lost 4 bases to trimming and J lost 1 base; unmatched junction nucleotides: 1. This CDR3 is 15 amino acids long. Germline CDR1 reads LGHDT; CDR2 reads YNNKEL (reference sequence). For the CDR3, the DNA is TGTGCCAGCAGCCCACTAGCGGGGGGCACAGATACGCAGTATTTT. Translation gives CASSPLAGGTDTQYF.

V and J are TRBV6-1 and TRBJ1-6, with 9 nucleotides matching TRBD1. Germline values: CDR1 MNHNS, CDR2 SASEGT. J gave up 1 base and V 4 bases, and 5 bases lay outside the gene matches. This CDR3 is built from 17 residues. In DNA form, the CDR3 reads TGTGCCAGCAGTGGGGGGACAGGGCAGTCCTATAATTCACCCCTCCACTTT. Translating it yields CASSGGTGQSYNSPLHF.

This clone was detected only a few times. The chain uses TRBV5-4 and TRBJ2-2; D is ambiguous. V dropped 4 bases and J dropped 5 bases, with 6 bases sitting between them. The CDR3 is made up of 12 amino acids. In germline, CDR1 is SGHNT, CDR2 YYREEE (reference sequence). In nucleotides, the CDR3 is TGTGCCAGCAGCACCCGGACCGGGGAGCTGTTTTTT. Amino acid sequence: CASSTRTGELFF. Drawing the rest from reference TRBV5-4 and TRBJ2-2, the complete variable domain is ETGVTQSPTHLIKTRGQQVTLRCSSQSGHNTVSWYQQALGQGPQFIFQYYREEENGRGNFPPRFSGLQFPNYSSELNVNALELDDSALYLCASSTRTGELFFGEGSRLTVL.

V and J are TRBV6-1 and TRBJ2-3; 12 nucleotides align to TRBD1. The CDR3 sequence is 16 residues long. V trimming: 3 bases; J trimming: 2 bases; junction bases outside the gene matches: 3. CDR1 and CDR2 from the germline V gene are MNHNS and SASEGT. The DNA of the CDR3 is TGTGCCAGCAGTGAGGGGACAGGGGGCGCCACAGATACGCAGTATTTT. This translates into CASSEGTGGATDTQYF.

This chain links TRBV27 with TRBJ2-7, with D tentatively TRBD2 (6 bases). The CDR3 contains 15 residues. Trimming took 6 bases from V and 3 from J, leaving 18 bases between them. The germline V gene encodes CDR1 MNHEY and CDR2 SMNVEV (reference sequence). CDR3 sequence reads: CASSQAGSFIYEQYF. In nucleotides, the CDR3 is TGTGCCAGCAGCCAGGCGGGGTCCTTCATCTACGAGCAGTACTTC.

V usage is TRBV27 and J usage is TRBJ1-5, with 7 nucleotides matching TRBD1. This CDR3 contains 17 residues. The germline CDR1 and CDR2 sequences are MNHEY and SMNVEV (reference sequence). After removal of 3 bases from V and 4 bases from J, the junction contained 12 bases not matched to a gene. CDR3 coding DNA: TGTGCCAGCAGTTTTAGCGGTCGACAGGGTAAGAATCAGCCCCAGCATTTT. It yields the protein CASSFSGRQGKNQPQHF.

The chain joins TRBV7-2 to TRBJ1-1; no firm D call. V was clipped by 0 bases and J by 4 bases, with 6 bases between them. The CDR3 is 13 residues long. Germline CDR1 reads SGHTA; CDR2 reads FQGNSA. CDR3 coding DNA: TGTGCCAGCAGCTTAGCTATGAGCACTGAAGCTTTCTTT. Its translation is CASSLAMSTEAFF.

The V call is TRBV6-5, the J call TRBJ2-7; 11 nucleotides match TRBD2. The ends lost 8 bases at V and 3 bases at J; junction bases unmatched: 6. Germline V gene sequence: CDR1 MNHEY, CDR2 SVGAGI. CDR3 size: 14 residues. CDR3 DNA: TGTGCCAGCGGGGAGGGGACTAGCGGCTACGAGCAGTACTTC. Protein: CASGEGTSGYEQYF.